The rows below give T cell receptor beta chains drawn from one sample of a study of cytomegalovirus exposure and HLA in healthy donors. The repertoire was sequenced with immunoSEQ multiplex PCR; TCRdb's copy has only in-frame clones and lacks some. This sample contains about 120,000 clones. Sequenced: PBMCs. These receptors all stem from a man younger than 35 in good health and CMV-seronegative. Both conserved end residues are part of each CDR3. Fields, in order: V gene, J gene, D gene, CDR3 protein, CDR3 DNA. A D gene is named only where the DNA matches it firmly.

>TRBV2|TRBJ2-2|TRBD1
CASRGRTGTNTGELFF
TGTGCCAGCAGAGGGAGGACAGGGACGAACACCGGGGAGCTGTTTTTT
>TRBV7-6|TRBJ1-1|NA
CASTSTVNTEAFF
TGTGCCAGCACCTCCACAGTAAACACTGAAGCTTTCTTT
>TRBV4-1|TRBJ2-7|NA
CASSQTRDFSYEQYF
TGCGCCAGCAGCCAAACGAGGGACTTCTCCTACGAGCAGTACTTC
>TRBV19|TRBJ2-7|TRBD2
CASSIVRLAGLYEQYF
TGTGCCAGTAGTATAGTGCGACTAGCGGGACTCTACGAGCAGTACTTC
>TRBV2|TRBJ2-5|TRBD2
CASLSSGLAGGIQETQYF
TGTGCCAGCCTTAGCAGTGGGCTAGCGGGGGGGATTCAAGAGACCCAGTACTTC
>TRBV28|TRBJ1-4|TRBD1
CASSPTGKGSYFF
TGTGCCAGCAGCCCGACAGGGAAAGGTAGTTATTTTTTT
>TRBV10-3|TRBJ1-1|TRBD1
CAISTTGTDLGNTEAFF
TGTGCCATCAGTACCACCGGGACAGACTTGGGGAACACTGAAGCTTTCTTT
>TRBV14|TRBJ2-1|NA
CASSLNEKRQFF
TGTGCCAGCAGCTTAAACGAGAAACGGCAGTTCTTC
>TRBV5-1|TRBJ2-3|TRBD2
CASSRGGTDTQYF
TGCGCCAGCAGCCGGGGGGGAACAGATACGCAGTATTTT
>TRBV29-1|TRBJ2-5|TRBD1
CSEGGTGETQYF
TGCAGCGAGGGCGGGACAGGAGAGACCCAGTACTTC
>TRBV21-1|TRBJ1-5|NA
CASSTRQGTNLNQPQHF
TGTGCCAGCAGCACGCGACAGGGGACTAACCTCAATCAGCCCCAGCATTTT
>TRBV4-1|TRBJ1-1|NA
CASSQAGGMNTEAFF
TGCGCCAGCAGCCAAGCGGGGGGGATGAACACTGAAGCTTTCTTT
>TRBV4-3|TRBJ2-4|NA
CASSHDYSPPKNIQYF
TGCGCCAGCAGCCATGACTACTCCCCTCCCAAAAACATTCAGTACTTC
>TRBV9|TRBJ2-7|TRBD2
CASSPLAGVTYEQYF
TGTGCCAGCAGCCCTCTAGCGGGGGTTACCTACGAGCAGTACTTC
>TRBV7-2|TRBJ2-7|TRBD1
CASRPQTDRGKNEQYF
TGTGCCAGCAGACCTCAAACCGACAGGGGGAAGAACGAGCAGTACTTC
>TRBV5-4|TRBJ2-7|TRBD1
CASSSGTGTHEQYF
TGTGCCAGCAGCTCCGGGACAGGGACCCACGAGCAGTACTTC
>TRBV5-1|TRBJ2-7|NA
CASSLTWEFAYEQYF
TGCGCCAGCAGCTTGACATGGGAGTTTGCCTACGAGCAGTACTTC
>TRBV7-7|TRBJ2-3|NA
CASSLDYANTQYF
TGTGCCAGCAGCTTAGACTATGCGAATACGCAGTATTTT
>TRBV19|TRBJ1-5|NA
CASSWGDNQPQHF
TGTGCCAGTAGTTGGGGGGACAATCAGCCCCAGCATTTT
>TRBV30|TRBJ2-3|TRBD2
CAWSGSGGLAQYF
TGTGCCTGGAGTGGTAGCGGGGGTCTCGCGCAGTATTTT
>TRBV28|TRBJ2-7|NA
CASSPARGHSSYEQYF
TGTGCCAGCAGTCCGGCCCGGGGACATAGCTCCTACGAGCAGTACTTC
>TRBV6-5|TRBJ1-1|NA
CASLGQMSTEAFF
TGTGCCAGCTTAGGACAGATGAGCACTGAAGCTTTCTTT
>TRBV7-9|TRBJ1-1|NA
CASSSPGIFDTEAFF
TGTGCCAGCAGCTCTCCCGGGATATTTGACACTGAAGCTTTCTTT
>TRBV12-5|TRBJ1-1|TRBD1
CASGRTGDTEAFF
TGTGCTAGTGGGCGTACAGGGGACACTGAAGCTTTCTTT
>TRBV7-7|TRBJ2-5|NA
CASSLGGTVQETQYF
TGTGCCAGCAGCTTAGGCGGGACAGTCCAAGAGACCCAGTACTTC
>TRBV4-3|TRBJ2-7|TRBD1
CASSQVGQPSYEQYF
TGCGCCAGCAGCCAAGTGGGACAGCCCTCCTACGAGCAGTACTTC
>TRBV7-9|TRBJ2-3|TRBD2
CASSPRLAPGTDTQYF
TGTGCCAGCAGCCCACGACTAGCCCCGGGGACAGATACGCAGTATTTT
>TRBV9|TRBJ2-3|NA
CASSVPGTDTQYF
TGTGCCAGCAGCGTGCCGGGCACAGATACGCAGTATTTT
>TRBV5-6|TRBJ2-3|TRBD1
CASSGTGVKTDTQYF
TGTGCCAGCAGCGGGACAGGGGTTAAGACAGATACGCAGTATTTT
>TRBV9|TRBJ1-2|NA
CASSVASDANYGYTF
TGTGCCAGCAGCGTAGCCAGCGACGCTAACTATGGCTACACCTTC
>TRBV30|TRBJ2-7|TRBD1
CAWSNTGGPLGEQYF
TGTGCCTGGAGCAACACAGGGGGGCCCTTGGGAGAGCAGTACTTC
>TRBV30|TRBJ1-3|TRBD1
CAWSVQRTGGNTIYF
TGTGCCTGGAGTGTTCAACGGACAGGGGGAAACACCATATATTTT
>TRBV5-6|TRBJ2-2|NA
CASKRGNTGELFF
TGTGCCAGCAAACGAGGGAACACCGGGGAGCTGTTTTTT
>TRBV9|TRBJ2-1|NA
CASSGNLGLNNNEQFF
TGTGCCAGCAGCGGGAACCTTGGGCTAAACAACAATGAGCAGTTCTTC
>TRBV7-3|TRBJ2-7|NA
CASSSSSDSYEQYF
TGTGCCAGCAGCTCGTCTAGCGACTCCTACGAGCAGTACTTC
>TRBV28|TRBJ2-7|NA
CASQKQEQYF
TGTGCCAGCCAAAAACAAGAGCAGTACTTC
>TRBV28|TRBJ2-1|TRBD2
CASSPSGKTNEQFF
TGTGCCAGCAGCCCGAGCGGGAAGACCAATGAGCAGTTCTTC
>TRBV7-2|TRBJ2-3|TRBD2
CASRLAGGPTDTQYF
TGTGCCAGCAGACTAGCGGGAGGGCCTACAGATACGCAGTATTTT
>TRBV7-9|TRBJ1-1|TRBD1
CASSFTPQGVGNTEAFF
TGTGCCAGCAGCTTCACTCCTCAGGGGGTAGGCAACACTGAAGCTTTCTTT
>TRBV6-4|TRBJ1-2|TRBD1
CASSAGTGAAGYTF
TGTGCCAGCAGTGCGGGGACAGGGGCGGCTGGCTACACCTTC
>TRBV2|TRBJ2-7|NA
CASRGLMRYF
TGTGCCAGCAGGGGCCTCATGAGGTACTTC
>TRBV28|TRBJ1-5|NA
CASSLVGEGQPQHF
TGTGCCAGCAGTTTGGTAGGGGAGGGTCAGCCCCAGCATTTT
>TRBV5-1|TRBJ2-5|TRBD2
CASSFGWREGETQYF
TGCGCCAGCAGCTTTGGATGGCGGGAGGGTGAGACCCAGTACTTC
>TRBV7-3|TRBJ1-2|NA
CASSLGPMGGYTF
TGTGCCAGCAGCTTGGGCCCCATGGGTGGCTACACCTTC
>TRBV4-2|TRBJ2-7|NA
CASSQDRQASGREQYF
TGTGCCAGCAGCCAAGATCGACAGGCATCCGGCAGGGAGCAGTACTTC
>TRBV6-4|TRBJ2-3|TRBD2
CASSEQAGGAGDTQYF
TGTGCCAGCAGTGAACAAGCGGGAGGCGCGGGGGATACGCAGTATTTT
>TRBV18|TRBJ2-1|TRBD2
CASSYGTSGYNEQFF
TGTGCCAGCTCTTACGGGACTAGCGGATACAATGAGCAGTTCTTC
>TRBV19|TRBJ2-7|NA
CASSRASGGQYYEQYF
TGTGCCAGTAGCAGGGCCTCAGGTGGCCAATACTACGAGCAGTACTTC
>TRBV19|TRBJ1-2|NA
CASSKPYRENYGYTF
TGTGCCAGTAGTAAACCGTACAGGGAGAACTATGGCTACACCTTC
>TRBV5-6|TRBJ1-3|NA
CASSLAKRGGSGNTIYF
TGTGCCAGCAGCTTGGCCAAGCGGGGGGGATCTGGAAACACCATATATTTT
>TRBV28|TRBJ1-4|TRBD1
CASSGSGQNKKLFF
TGTGCCAGCAGTGGATCGGGACAGAACAAAAAACTGTTTTTT
>TRBV27|TRBJ1-1|TRBD1
CASSPGGVAFF
TGTGCCAGCAGCCCAGGGGGCGTAGCTTTCTTT
>TRBV6-6|TRBJ2-7|NA
CASTSFGEAYEQYF
TGTGCCAGCACCTCCTTTGGGGAGGCCTACGAGCAGTACTTC
>TRBV28|TRBJ2-3|TRBD1
CASRAGGATDTQYF
TGTGCCAGCAGAGCAGGGGGCGCGACAGATACGCAGTATTTT